This is a list of T cell receptor beta chains from one sample in a study of shared clonotypes between healthy human individuals. Assay: immunoSEQ multiplex PCR; the TCRdb copy retains only in-frame clones and omits some. The table includes some 2.4 million clones, approximately 93% detected once. The sample was naive CD4+ T cells from PBMCs. All receptors derive from a man aged 18 to 35 in good health. Some clones in this sample may be carry-over from other donors' samples. The CDR3 runs from the conserved cysteine through the conserved F or W. Fields, in order: V gene, J gene, D gene, CDR3 protein. A D gene is named only where the DNA matches it firmly.

V: TRBV7-9; J: TRBJ1-1; D: NA; CDR3: CASSSSDTEAFF
V: TRBV19; J: TRBJ1-2; D: TRBD1; CDR3: CASSRFDRGRVDYGYTF
V: TRBV28; J: TRBJ2-7; D: NA; CDR3: CASGEKVSSYEQYF
V: TRBV9; J: TRBJ2-1; D: NA; CDR3: CASSPRLLVSSYNEQFF
V: TRBV5-1; J: TRBJ2-3; D: NA; CDR3: CASSSSRADTQYF
V: TRBV7-3; J: TRBJ2-2; D: NA; CDR3: CASSSLNTGELFF
V: TRBV7-2; J: TRBJ2-3; D: NA; CDR3: CASSLARGTDTQYF
V: TRBV15; J: TRBJ2-7; D: TRBD1; CDR3: CATSSGQGWYEQYF
V: TRBV18; J: TRBJ2-7; D: NA; CDR3: CASSPYKVGYEQYF
V: TRBV2; J: NA; D: NA; CDR3: CASSAQGYEQYF
V: TRBV6-5; J: TRBJ1-2; D: NA; CDR3: CASTKNRDSYGYTF
V: TRBV5-1; J: TRBJ2-3; D: TRBD1; CDR3: CASSPDRGVYGTDTQYF
V: TRBV5-1; J: TRBJ2-1; D: NA; CDR3: CASSLDGIPSYNEQFF
V: TRBV9; J: TRBJ1-2; D: TRBD1; CDR3: CASSSRTGGYGYTF
V: TRBV5-1; J: TRBJ2-7; D: TRBD2; CDR3: CASSLRAGGVYEQYF
V: TRBV7-6; J: TRBJ2-2; D: NA; CDR3: CASSPPSNFANTGELFF
V: TRBV19; J: TRBJ2-7; D: TRBD2; CDR3: CASSIDSLAGRSEQYF
V: TRBV5-4; J: TRBJ2-7; D: TRBD1; CDR3: CASSPRTGNEQYF
V: TRBV19; J: TRBJ1-5; D: TRBD1; CDR3: CASQDRLYQPQHF
V: TRBV2; J: TRBJ1-1; D: NA; CDR3: CASMRGVSTEAFF
V: TRBV6-1; J: TRBJ1-1; D: NA; CDR3: CASSEESWGTPRRWAFF
V: TRBV4-1; J: TRBJ2-5; D: NA; CDR3: CASSRTEYQETQYF
V: TRBV11-3; J: TRBJ1-3; D: NA; CDR3: CASSSHRAVGNTIYF
V: TRBV6-1; J: TRBJ1-5; D: NA; CDR3: CASSEGQPQHF
V: TRBV10-1; J: TRBJ2-7; D: NA; CDR3: CASSVPLEFYEQYF
V: TRBV5-1; J: TRBJ1-2; D: NA; CDR3: CASSLNQGSYGYTF
V: TRBV5-1; J: TRBJ2-7; D: TRBD2; CDR3: CASSPGTSSDEQYF
V: TRBV5-1; J: TRBJ2-5; D: TRBD2; CDR3: CASSNSITSGQETQYF
V: TRBV27; J: TRBJ1-5; D: NA; CDR3: CASSWAFGQPQHF
V: TRBV10-3; J: TRBJ2-1; D: TRBD2; CDR3: CAISGRALDEQFF
V: TRBV28; J: TRBJ2-1; D: NA; CDR3: CATTKRSSYNEQFF
V: TRBV28; J: TRBJ2-6; D: NA; CDR3: CASSFIGQMTFGGANVLTF
V: TRBV5-8; J: TRBJ1-2; D: NA; CDR3: CASSPNRVGYGYTF
V: TRBV7-3; J: TRBJ2-7; D: TRBD1; CDR3: CASSTRTGRSYEQYF
V: TRBV5-1; J: TRBJ2-1; D: TRBD1; CDR3: CASTPGLTGGYNEQFF
V: TRBV7-9; J: TRBJ1-1; D: NA; CDR3: CASSFPRLGRANTEAFF
V: TRBV2; J: TRBJ1-2; D: NA; CDR3: CASLTRDGKDGYTF
V: TRBV18; J: TRBJ2-1; D: NA; CDR3: CASSLQRGGTYNEQFF
V: TRBV28; J: NA; D: NA; CDR3: CASRGSFYEQYF
V: TRBV5-1; J: TRBJ2-6; D: NA; CDR3: CASSFRTGANVLTF
V: TRBV15; J: TRBJ2-3; D: TRBD2; CDR3: CATSRDLTSGGTDTQYF
V: TRBV5-1; J: TRBJ2-1; D: NA; CDR3: CATETLDESYNEQFF
V: TRBV19; J: TRBJ1-5; D: NA; CDR3: CASSSHLGGQPQHF
V: TRBV2; J: TRBJ1-2; D: TRBD1; CDR3: CASRDIRDSYGYTF
V: TRBV18; J: TRBJ2-4; D: NA; CDR3: CASSPRVPPSGGPNIQYF
V: TRBV28; J: TRBJ2-5; D: NA; CDR3: CANLGGETQYF
V: TRBV10-3; J: TRBJ1-4; D: NA; CDR3: CAISEDGEGEKLFF
V: TRBV25-1; J: TRBJ2-3; D: TRBD1; CDR3: CASSARQGRTDTQYF
V: TRBV25-1; J: TRBJ2-5; D: NA; CDR3: CASSSGALGETQYF
V: TRBV18; J: TRBJ2-7; D: NA; CDR3: CASSPAVSYEQYF
V: TRBV2; J: TRBJ1-4; D: TRBD1; CDR3: CASTSDRGKGNEKLFF
V: TRBV28; J: TRBJ2-4; D: NA; CDR3: CASSLWQGIAKNIQYF